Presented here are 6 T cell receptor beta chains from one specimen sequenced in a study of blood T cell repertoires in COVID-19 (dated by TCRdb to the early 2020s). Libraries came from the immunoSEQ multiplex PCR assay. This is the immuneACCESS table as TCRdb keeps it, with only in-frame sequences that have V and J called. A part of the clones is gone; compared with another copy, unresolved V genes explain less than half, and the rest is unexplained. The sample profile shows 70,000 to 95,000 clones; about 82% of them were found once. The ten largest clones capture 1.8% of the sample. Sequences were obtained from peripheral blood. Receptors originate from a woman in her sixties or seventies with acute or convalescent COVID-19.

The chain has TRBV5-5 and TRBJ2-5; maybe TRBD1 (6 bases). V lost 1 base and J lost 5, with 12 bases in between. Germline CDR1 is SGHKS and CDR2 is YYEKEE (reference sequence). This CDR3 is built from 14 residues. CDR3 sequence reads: CASSLMTGPETQYF. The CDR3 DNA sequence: TGTGCCAGCAGCTTGATGACAGGACCGGAGACCCAGTACTTC.

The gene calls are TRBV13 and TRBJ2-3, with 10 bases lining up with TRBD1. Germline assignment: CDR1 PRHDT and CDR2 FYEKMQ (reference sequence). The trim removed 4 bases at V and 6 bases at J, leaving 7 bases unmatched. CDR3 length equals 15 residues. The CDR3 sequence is CASSYEDRGADTQYF. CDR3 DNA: TGTGCCAGCAGCTATGAGGACAGGGGGGCCGATACGCAGTATTTT.

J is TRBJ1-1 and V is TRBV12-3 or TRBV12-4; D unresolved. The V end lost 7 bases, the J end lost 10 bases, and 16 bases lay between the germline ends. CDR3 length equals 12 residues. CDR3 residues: CASTYGGSVAFF. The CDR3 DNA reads TGTGCCAGCACCTACGGAGGGAGTGTAGCTTTCTTT.

CDR3 amino acids: CASSFDGRGGYTF. CDR3 sequence (DNA): TGTGCCAGCAGCTTCGACGGCCGGGGAGGCTACACCTTC. This chain uses TRBV5-8 with TRBJ1-2, with D hard to call. Trimming removed 2 bases from V and 8 bases from J, with 13 bases in between. CDR3 size: 13 residues. CDR1 and CDR2 from the germline V gene are SGHTS and YDEGEE.

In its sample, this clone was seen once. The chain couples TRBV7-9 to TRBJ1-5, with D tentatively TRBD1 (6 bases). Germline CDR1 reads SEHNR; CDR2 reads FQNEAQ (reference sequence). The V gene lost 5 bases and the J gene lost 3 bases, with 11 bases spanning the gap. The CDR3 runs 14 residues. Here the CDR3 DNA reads TGTGCCAGCAGCAGGACAGAAAACAATCAGCCCCAGCATTTT. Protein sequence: CASSRTENNQPQHF.

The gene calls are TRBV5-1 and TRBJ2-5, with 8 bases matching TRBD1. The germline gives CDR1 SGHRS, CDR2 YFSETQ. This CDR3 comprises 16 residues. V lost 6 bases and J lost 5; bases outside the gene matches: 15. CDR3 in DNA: TGCGCCAGCAAGAATGGCGGGGCAGGGGGCATGGAGACCCAGTACTTC. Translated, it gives CASKNGGAGGMETQYF.